These 26 T cell receptor beta chains came from one sample sequenced in a study of patients and donors after allogeneic stem cell transplantation. TCRdb used MiXCR to reprocess the RT-PCR reads, holding one entry per CDR3 protein. The repertoire holds 920,000 or so distinct CDR3 sequences, with 15% to 20% as singletons. Material for sequencing was blood, either unsorted or a sorted T cell fraction (not recorded which). Receptors were obtained from a human donor who was either an allogeneic HSCT recipient or a stem cell or donor lymphocyte infusion donor (not recorded which). It is not recorded whose cells these are; they may come from a transplant donor.

This clonotype was recorded many times. V is TRBV6-6 and J is TRBJ2-3; no firm D call. Germline-derived CDR1 and CDR2 are MNHNY and SVGAGI (reference sequence). V was pared by 7 bases and J by 1 base, with 9 bases between. This CDR3 region has 13 residues. The chain's CDR3 is CASMGGGTDTQYF. As DNA, the CDR3 is TGTGCCAGCATGGGTGGGGGCACAGATACGCAGTATTTT.

This clonotype has just a few counts. The chain links TRBV5-1 to TRBJ1-2, with D maybe TRBD1 (6 bases). V dropped 7 bases and J dropped 1 base, with 11 bases sitting between them. The CDR3 is made up of 13 amino acids. CDR1 and CDR2 from the germline V gene are SGHRS and YFSETQ. The CDR3 bases are TGCGCCAGCGCACCACAGGGTAACTATGGCTACACCTTC. It yields the protein CASAPQGNYGYTF.

This clonotype appeared a few times. CDR3 nucleotides: TGTGCCAGCAGTTACTCCCCAACTGGGGGCGGGGAGCTGTTTTTT. As protein: CASSYSPTGGGELFF. This sequence joins TRBV6-5 and TRBJ2-2; tentatively, D is TRBD1 or TRBD2 (5 bases each). The germline CDR1 and CDR2 sequences are MNHEY and SVGAGI. The CDR3 is 15 amino acids. V dropped 0 bases and J dropped 7 bases, with 12 bases sitting between them.

This sequence joins TRBV5-1 and TRBJ2-2, with D unclear. The CDR3 sequence is 15 residues long. V lost 0 bases to trimming and J lost 4 bases, with 10 bases between them. CDR1 SGHRS and CDR2 YFSETQ come from the germline V gene. The chain's CDR3 is CASSLVVQSTGELFF. The CDR3 DNA follows: TGCGCCAGCAGCTTGGTTGTGCAGTCCACCGGGGAGCTGTTTTTT.

J is TRBJ1-5 and V is TRBV27; a weak D match, TRBD1 (5 bases). CDR1 is MNHEY and CDR2 is SMNVEV in the germline V gene (reference sequence). Between the trimmed V and J ends, which lost 2 bases and 6 bases, there was a span of 11 bases. This CDR3 has 14 amino acids. The CDR3 spells CASSLQKGSQPQHF. DNA for the CDR3: TGTGCCAGCAGTTTACAGAAGGGGAGTCAGCCCCAGCATTTT.

The chain couples TRBV3-1 to TRBJ2-1, with D possibly being TRBD2 (5 bases). Trimming stripped 2 bases from V and 8 bases from J, with 7 bases between. This CDR3 comprises 12 residues. Germline CDR1 and CDR2: LGHDT and YNNKEL (reference sequence). CDR3 in amino acids: CASSQLGDEQFF. CDR3 sequence (DNA): TGTGCCAGCAGCCAATTGGGAGATGAGCAGTTCTTC.

This clonotype was seen repeatedly, ten times or more. The chain employs TRBV12-3 or TRBV12-4 and TRBJ2-1; the D is unclear. The V gene lost 3 bases and the J gene lost 6 bases, with 9 bases spanning the gap. CDR3 length: 13 residues. Written as DNA, the CDR3 is TGTGCCAGCAGTTTGAACAGCATCAATGAGCAGTTCTTC. The encoded protein is CASSLNSINEQFF.

This clonotype was counted a few times. The chain couples TRBV7-2 to TRBJ2-7; a weak D match, TRBD2 (5 bases). Per germline, CDR1 SGHTA and CDR2 FQGNSA. The CDR3 has 15 residues. Trimming left V 1 base short and J 3 bases short, with 13 bases between. The CDR3 DNA reads TGTGCCAGCAGCTTAGTTGGGTTGGGGAGCTACGAGCAGTACTTC. Translating it yields CASSLVGLGSYEQYF.

This chain connects TRBV19 to TRBJ1-1; D perhaps matches TRBD1 (5 bases). Germline V gives CDR1 LNHDA, CDR2 SQIVND (reference sequence). The length of the CDR3 is 14 residues. V shed 8 bases and J shed 0 bases, with 13 bases lying between them. CDR3 in amino acids: CASAPGQLNTEAFF. The CDR3 bases are TGTGCCAGTGCGCCAGGGCAGCTGAACACTGAAGCTTTCTTT.

In this sample, this clonotype turned up a few times. The J gene is TRBJ2-1, the V gene TRBV15; D gene uncertain. V lost 1 base and J lost 7, with 8 bases in between. The CDR3 has 13 residues. Germline CDR1 and CDR2: LNHNV and YYDKDF (reference sequence). The CDR3 DNA reads TGTGCCACCAGCAGAGGGACGGAAAATGAGCAGTTCTTC. Its translation is CATSRGTENEQFF.

This clonotype occurred many times. J is TRBJ2-3 and V is TRBV5-1; D is undetermined. Between the trimmed V and J ends, which lost 0 bases and 5 bases, there was a span of 10 bases. The CDR3 loop spans 14 amino acids. CDR1 SGHRS and CDR2 YFSETQ come from the germline V gene. CDR3 amino acids: CASSLESTRDTQYF. The DNA of the CDR3 is TGCGCCAGCAGCTTGGAGTCTACCCGAGATACGCAGTATTTT.

This clonotype was seen more than once but under ten times. The V and J genes are TRBV20-1 and TRBJ1-2; 8 nucleotides line up with TRBD1. Germline CDR1 is DFQATT and CDR2 is SNEGSKA (reference sequence). V trimming: 7 bases; J trimming: 3 bases; junction bases outside the gene matches: 10. The CDR3 runs to 14 residues. The CDR3 sequence is CSVSRDRSHYGYTF. For the CDR3, the DNA is TGCAGTGTTTCCCGGGACAGGAGCCACTATGGCTACACCTTC.

The rearrangement joins TRBV6-1 to TRBJ1-1; D ambiguous. The V and J ends lost 6 bases and 1 base respectively, with 12 bases between them. CDR3 length equals 14 residues. Germline loops: CDR1 MNHNS, CDR2 SASEGT. As DNA, the CDR3 is TGTGCCAGCAGGGACCCACAGCAGAACACTGAAGCTTTCTTT. Its translation is CASRDPQQNTEAFF.

This clonotype was seen more than once but under ten times. CDR3 loop: CSAKVTTDTQYF. CDR3 coding DNA: TGCAGTGCTAAAGTCACCACAGATACGCAGTATTTT. The rearrangement joins TRBV20-1 to TRBJ2-3; no clear D. Looked up from germline, CDR1 is DFQATT and CDR2 is SNEGSKA (reference sequence). This CDR3 is built from 12 residues. V was cut by 4 bases and J by 2 bases, with 7 bases left in between.

The chain combines TRBV30 with TRBJ1-1; 7 nucleotides align to TRBD1. Trimming took 0 bases from V and 6 from J; bases not matched to a gene: 4. CDR3 length equals 13 residues. Per the germline V gene, CDR1 is GTSNPN and CDR2 is SVGIG (reference sequence). The CDR3 DNA sequence: TGTGCCTGGAGTGTAAGACAGGGCGCTGAAGCTTTCTTT. Amino acids: CAWSVRQGAEAFF.

This sequence joins TRBV15 and TRBJ2-3, with 8 bases lining up with TRBD1. J was trimmed by 1 base and V by 0 bases; bases with no gene match: 6. CDR3 size: 17 residues. Looked up from germline, CDR1 is LNHNV and CDR2 is YYDKDF (reference sequence). CDR3 residues: CATSRDAGGSGTDTQYF. DNA for the CDR3: TGTGCCACCAGCAGAGATGCAGGGGGCAGTGGCACAGATACGCAGTATTTT.

This clonotype came up a few times. The chain is built from TRBV10-3 and TRBJ1-2; 9 bases match TRBD1. This CDR3 has 15 residues. The germline gives CDR1 ENHRY, CDR2 SYGVKD. The V segment lost 6 bases and the J segment 1 base; nucleotides outside the gene matches: 6. This CDR3 reads CAISSETGGNYGYTF. As DNA, the CDR3 is TGTGCCATCAGCTCCGAGACAGGGGGTAACTATGGCTACACCTTC.

The chain employs TRBV9 and TRBJ2-1; D unclear. The ends were cut back, 3 bases at V and 3 bases at J, with 16 bases in the middle. The CDR3 extends over 16 amino acids. Germline assignment: CDR1 SGDLS and CDR2 YYNGEE. The CDR3 reads CASSEGSPRFYNEQFF. The DNA for the CDR3 is TGTGCCAGCAGCGAAGGGTCTCCTCGATTCTACAATGAGCAGTTCTTC.

The chain uses TRBV12-3 or TRBV12-4 and TRBJ2-1; D gene ambiguous. The V and J ends lost 3 bases and 10 bases respectively, with 10 bases between them. This CDR3 is built from 12 residues. The CDR3 DNA sequence: TGTGCCAGCAGTTTTAAAATAGGGGAGCAGTTCTTC. Translation gives CASSFKIGEQFF.

This clonotype was observed a few times. The chain uses TRBV5-1 and TRBJ2-3, with D perhaps matching TRBD1 (5 bases). CDR1 and CDR2 (germline): SGHRS, YFSETQ. CDR3 length: 16 amino acids. The germline V and J ends were trimmed by 2 bases and 2 bases, with 15 bases remaining between them. The CDR3 nucleotides are TGCGCCAGCAGCTTCAGGACACCCGATTCCACAGATACGCAGTATTTT. Encoded protein: CASSFRTPDSTDTQYF.

This sequence joins TRBV20-1 and TRBJ1-6; 8 positions agree with TRBD1. The CDR3 spans 15 residues. With 5 bases clipped from V and 3 bases from J, the junction kept 6 bases outside the gene matches. From germline, CDR1 is DFQATT and CDR2 SNEGSKA (reference sequence). This CDR3 reads CSAPPGTGYNSPLHF. In DNA, the CDR3 is TGCAGTGCTCCCCCCGGGACAGGCTATAATTCACCCCTCCACTTT.

This chain links TRBV12-3 or TRBV12-4 with TRBJ2-3; TRBD2 agrees at 9 bases. This CDR3 has 17 amino acids. The junction had 10 bases not matched to a gene; V was cut back by 2 bases and J by 4 bases. In DNA form, the CDR3 reads TGTGCCAGCAGTTTAACCGGGACTAGCATCGAGCCAGATACGCAGTATTTT. Translated: CASSLTGTSIEPDTQYF.

The table lists this clonotype with many counts. DNA for the CDR3: TGTGCCAGCCGGGACCGGAACACTGAAGCTTTCTTT. This codes for CASRDRNTEAFF. The chain has TRBV7-9 and TRBJ1-1; TRBD1 might be the D (5 bases). The CDR3 has 12 amino acids. Germline V gene data show CDR1 as SEHNR and CDR2 as FQNEAQ (reference sequence). The V and J ends lost 8 bases and 1 base respectively, with 8 bases between them. Supplemented by reference TRBV7-9 and TRBJ1-1, the full variable domain reads DTGVSQNPRHKITKRGQNVTFRCDPISEHNRLYWYRQTLGQGPEFLTYFQNEAQLEKSRLLSDRFSAERPKGSFSTLEIQRTEQGDSAMYLCASRDRNTEAFFGQGTRLTVV.

The V call is TRBV30, the J call TRBJ1-1; D uncertain. Trimming removed 0 bases at V and 0 bases at J, with 5 bases between. Germline lookup yields CDR1 GTSNPN and CDR2 SVGIG (reference sequence). The CDR3 extends over 13 amino acids. This CDR3 is CAWSVGLNTEAFF. CDR3 DNA sequence: TGTGCCTGGAGTGTAGGCCTGAACACTGAAGCTTTCTTT.

V gene TRBV29-1 combines with J gene TRBJ2-2; 9 positions match TRBD1. CDR1 SQVTM and CDR2 ANQGSEA come from the germline V gene. This CDR3 is built from 14 residues. The V segment lost 7 bases and the J segment 2 bases; nucleotides outside the gene matches: 5. CDR3 sequence: CSAPGQGNTGELFF. For the CDR3, the DNA is TGCAGCGCCCCGGGACAGGGTAACACCGGGGAGCTGTTTTTT.

This chain connects TRBV15 to TRBJ1-1; D uncertain. Looked up from germline, CDR1 is LNHNV and CDR2 is YYDKDF (reference sequence). The CDR3 runs to 16 residues. The V end lost 3 bases, the J end lost 1 base, and 15 bases lay between the germline ends. For the CDR3, the DNA is TGTGCCACCAGCAGGGGCGGAGGCTCCCGGAACACTGAAGCTTTCTTT. This codes for CATSRGGGSRNTEAFF.